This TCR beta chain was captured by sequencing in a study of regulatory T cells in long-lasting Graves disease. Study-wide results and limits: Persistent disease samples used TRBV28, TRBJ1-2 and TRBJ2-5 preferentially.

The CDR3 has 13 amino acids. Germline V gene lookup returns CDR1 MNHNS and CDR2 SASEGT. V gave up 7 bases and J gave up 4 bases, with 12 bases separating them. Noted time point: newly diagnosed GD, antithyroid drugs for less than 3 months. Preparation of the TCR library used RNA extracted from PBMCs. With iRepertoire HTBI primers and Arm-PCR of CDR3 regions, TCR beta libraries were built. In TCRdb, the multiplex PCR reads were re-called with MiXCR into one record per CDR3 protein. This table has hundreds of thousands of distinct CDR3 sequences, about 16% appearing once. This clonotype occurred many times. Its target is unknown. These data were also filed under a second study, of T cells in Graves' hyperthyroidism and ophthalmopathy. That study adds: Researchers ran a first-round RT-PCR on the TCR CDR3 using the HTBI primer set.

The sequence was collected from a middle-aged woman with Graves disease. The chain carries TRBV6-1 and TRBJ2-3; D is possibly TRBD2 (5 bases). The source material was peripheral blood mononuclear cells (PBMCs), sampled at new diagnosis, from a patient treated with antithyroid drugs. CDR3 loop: CASMRVVADTQYF. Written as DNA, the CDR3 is TGTGCCAGCATGAGGGTGGTAGCAGATACGCAGTATTTT.